Shown below are 16 T cell receptor beta chains from a single sample sequenced in a study of blood T cell repertoires in COVID-19. Here immunoSEQ multiplex PCR was the method, and the copy in TCRdb shows in-frame clones only, minus some. Here the sample spans about 220,000 clones, under 90% being singletons. Sequencing input: peripheral blood. The receptors were gathered from a woman in her 40s with active or convalescent COVID-19.

This chain joins TRBV3-1 (or the pseudogene TRBV3-2) and TRBJ2-7, with TRBD2 matching 8 bases. J was trimmed by 7 bases and V by 4 bases; bases with no gene match: 12. The V gene's germline CDR1 is LGHDT and CDR2 YNNKEL (reference sequence). The CDR3 is made up of 15 amino acids. CDR3 protein: CASSLELAGSSEQYF. The CDR3 nucleotides read TGTGCCAGCAGCCTCGAGCTAGCGGGCTCTAGTGAGCAGTACTTC.

A single count supports this clone. At one end, the junction sequence differs from germline, possibly due to a read error. J is TRBJ1-1 and V is TRBV7-7; 7 bases align to TRBD1. This CDR3 contains 13 residues. The germline V gene has CDR1 SSHAT and CDR2 FNYEAQ (reference sequence). CDR3 DNA: TGTGCTAGCAGCGCGACAGGGAGCACTGAAGCTTTCTTT. This sequence encodes CASSATGSTEAFF.

The rearrangement uses TRBV19 and TRBJ1-2, with TRBD1 matching 9 bases. This CDR3 contains 16 residues. J was trimmed by 8 bases and V by 6 bases; bases with no gene match: 16. Germline CDR1 reads LNHDA; CDR2 reads SQIVND (reference sequence). CDR3 region: CASRPGQGKFFGGYTF. CDR3 DNA: TGTGCCAGTAGACCGGGACAGGGTAAATTCTTTGGGGGCTACACCTTC.

The V gene is TRBV7-3, the J gene TRBJ2-3; D might be TRBD2 (5 bases). V lost 4 bases to trimming and J lost 8 bases, with 13 bases between them. The CDR3 runs 13 residues. CDR1 is SGHTA, CDR2 FQGTGA, per germline. The CDR3 region is CASSSDSRGTQYF. The CDR3 DNA follows: TGTGCCAGCAGCTCGGACTCCCGAGGTACGCAGTATTTT.

About this clone itself: Germline and junction disagree at one end, which may indicate a read error. Within the sample, other DNA sequences also encode this same CDR3. The chain carries TRBV24-1 and TRBJ2-1, with TRBD2 matching over 10 bases. This CDR3 is 16 amino acids long. CDR1 and CDR2 (germline): KGHDR, SFDVKD. The CDR3 here is CATSDTLAGSPNEQFF. In DNA form, the CDR3 reads TGTGCCACCAGTGATACACTAGCGGGATCTCCTAATGAGCAATTCTTC.

This chain connects TRBV5-4 to TRBJ2-3; a possible D gene is TRBD2 (5 bases). Germline lookup yields CDR1 SGHNT and CDR2 YYREEE (reference sequence). V lost 3 bases to trimming and J lost 8 bases, with 10 bases between them. The CDR3 runs 12 residues. For the CDR3, the DNA is TGTGCCAGCAGCTCCGGACTTTTTACGCAGTATTTT. Its translation: CASSSGLFTQYF. Filled out from reference TRBV5-4 and TRBJ2-3, the complete variable domain reads ETGVTQSPTHLIKTRGQQVTLRCSSQSGHNTVSWYQQALGQGPQFIFQYYREEENGRGNFPPRFSGLQFPNYSSELNVNALELDDSALYLCASSSGLFTQYFGPGTRLTVL.

DNA for the CDR3: TGCGCCAGCAGCTTGGATATGAGGAACACTGAAGCTTTCTTT. As protein: CASSLDMRNTEAFF. This chain links TRBV5-1 with TRBJ1-1; no definite D call. The V gene lost 0 bases and the J gene lost 1 base, with 7 bases spanning the gap. CDR1 is SGHRS, CDR2 YFSETQ, per germline. This CDR3 spans 14 amino acids.

The V and J genes are TRBV6-5 and TRBJ2-1; 7 bases fit TRBD2. Germline lookup yields CDR1 MNHEY and CDR2 SVGAGI. This CDR3 has 15 amino acids. The junction had 10 bases not matched to a gene; V was cut back by 6 bases and J by 5 bases. The CDR3 DNA reads as TGTGCCAGCAGGCGGGGGTTTGTGGGTGACAATGAGCAGTTCTTC. Its translation: CASRRGFVGDNEQFF.

This clone was seen a handful of times. The genes are TRBV7-2 and TRBJ2-3, with 9 bases that match TRBD2. The germline CDR1 and CDR2 sequences are SGHTA and FQGNSA. The V gene end was trimmed by 5 bases and the J gene end by 0 bases; junction bases not matched to a gene: 6. This CDR3 contains 16 residues. The CDR3 DNA reads as TGTGCCAGCAGCCCCGGGACTAGCCTAAGCACAGATACGCAGTATTTT. Translating gives CASSPGTSLSTDTQYF.

The chain links TRBV6-2 or TRBV6-3 to TRBJ1-2; possibly TRBD1 for D (5 bases). CDR3 length: 14 amino acids. Trimming shortened V by 2 bases and J by 7 bases, and 14 bases separated the two germline ends. The germline gives CDR1 MNHEY, CDR2 SVGEGT. The CDR3 nucleotides read TGTGCCAGCAGTTACCAGGGCACCAGGCTTGGCTACACCTTC. The encoded protein is CASSYQGTRLGYTF.

Of note for this clone: The sample has other DNA sequences that encode this CDR3 too. The V and J genes are TRBV14 and TRBJ2-1; 11 bases map to TRBD2. The CDR3 runs 15 residues. The V segment lost 4 bases and the J segment 4 bases; nucleotides outside the gene matches: 3. The germline gives CDR1 SGHDN, CDR2 FVKESK. For the CDR3, the DNA is TGTGCCAGCAGCCGTCTAGCGGGAGGATACAATGAGCAGTTCTTC. This encodes CASSRLAGGYNEQFF.

The rearrangement links TRBV4-3 to TRBJ2-4, with D perhaps matching TRBD2 (5 bases). The CDR3 runs 15 residues. V was clipped by 11 bases and J by 7 bases, with 24 bases between them. Germline CDR1 and CDR2: LGHNA and YSLEER. The CDR3 protein is CARHSTGSPLNIQYF. The CDR3 region has the DNA TGCGCCCGCCACTCAACGGGGAGCCCCTTGAACATTCAGTACTTC.

V and J are TRBV19 and TRBJ1-5; TRBD1 is a possible D gene (6 bases). Per the germline V gene, CDR1 is LNHDA and CDR2 is SQIVND (reference sequence). There are 15 residues in the CDR3. The V end lost 5 bases, the J end lost 1 base, and 12 bases lay between the germline ends. The CDR3 nucleotides read TGTGCCAGTAGTTCAGGGGTTTTGAGCAATCAGCCCCAGCATTTT. Amino acid sequence: CASSSGVLSNQPQHF.

The chain employs TRBV5-4 and TRBJ2-7; 7 bases agree with TRBD1. Germline V CDR1 and CDR2: SGHNT, YYREEE (reference sequence). The CDR3 has 14 amino acids. Germline trimming cut 3 bases from V and 5 bases from J; bases unmatched to any gene: 8. The CDR3 loop is CASSSVDRIHEQYF. The CDR3 DNA follows: TGTGCCAGCAGCTCGGTGGACAGGATCCACGAGCAGTACTTC.

The chain is built from TRBV9 and TRBJ2-7; 7 bases agree with TRBD1. Germline lookup yields CDR1 SGDLS and CDR2 YYNGEE. CDR3 length equals 15 residues. The V and J ends lost 3 bases and 2 bases, in that order; junction bases with no gene match: 8. CDR3 coding DNA: TGTGCCAGCAGCGCTCCTGGCAGGGGGACCTACGAGCAGTACTTC. Protein product: CASSAPGRGTYEQYF.

The chain joins TRBV13 to TRBJ1-6; perhaps TRBD1 as D (5 bases). Germline V CDR1 and CDR2: PRHDT, FYEKMQ (reference sequence). There are 14 residues in the CDR3. V shed 3 bases and J shed 10 bases, with 13 bases lying between them. CDR3: CASSLDPGDSPLHF. As DNA, the CDR3 is TGTGCCAGCAGCTTGGACCCGGGGGACTCACCCCTCCACTTT.